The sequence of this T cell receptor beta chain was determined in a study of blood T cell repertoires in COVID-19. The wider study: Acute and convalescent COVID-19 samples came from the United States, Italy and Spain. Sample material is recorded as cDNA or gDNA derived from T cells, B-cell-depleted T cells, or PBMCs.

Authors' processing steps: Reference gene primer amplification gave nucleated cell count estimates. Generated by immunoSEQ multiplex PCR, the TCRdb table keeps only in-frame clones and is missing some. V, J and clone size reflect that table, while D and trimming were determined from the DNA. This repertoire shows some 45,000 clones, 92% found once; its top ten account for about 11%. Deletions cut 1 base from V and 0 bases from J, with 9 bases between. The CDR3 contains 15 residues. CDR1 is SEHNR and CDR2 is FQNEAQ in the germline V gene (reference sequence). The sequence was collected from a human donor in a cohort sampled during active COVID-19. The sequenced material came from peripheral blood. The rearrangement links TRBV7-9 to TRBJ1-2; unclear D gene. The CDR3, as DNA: TGTGCCAGCAGCTTAGGTCTGGCGGCTAACTATGGCTACACCTTC. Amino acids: CASSLGLAANYGYTF.